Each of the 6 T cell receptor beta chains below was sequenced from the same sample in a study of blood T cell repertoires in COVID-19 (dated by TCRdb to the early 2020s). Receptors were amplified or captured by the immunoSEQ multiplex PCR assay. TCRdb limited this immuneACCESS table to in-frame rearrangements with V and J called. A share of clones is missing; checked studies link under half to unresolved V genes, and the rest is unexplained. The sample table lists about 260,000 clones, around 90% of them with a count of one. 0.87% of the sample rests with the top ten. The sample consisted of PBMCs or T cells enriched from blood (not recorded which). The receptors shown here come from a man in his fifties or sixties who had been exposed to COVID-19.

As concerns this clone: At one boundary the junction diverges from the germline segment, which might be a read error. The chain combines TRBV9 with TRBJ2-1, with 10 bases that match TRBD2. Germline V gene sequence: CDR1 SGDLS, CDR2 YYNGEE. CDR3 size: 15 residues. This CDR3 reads CASSTIAGGYTEQFF. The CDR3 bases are TGTGCCAGCAGCACTATAGCGGGGGGATACACTGAGCAGTTCTTC.

CDR3 nucleotide sequence: TGCGCCAGCAGCTTGGCGGACGGGGGAGACTATGGCTACACCTTC. Amino acids: CASSLADGGDYGYTF. The rearrangement links TRBV5-1 to TRBJ1-2; D is perhaps TRBD1 (5 bases). V was cut by 0 bases and J by 3 bases, with 12 bases left in between. CDR1 SGHRS and CDR2 YFSETQ come from the germline V gene. This CDR3 has 15 amino acids.

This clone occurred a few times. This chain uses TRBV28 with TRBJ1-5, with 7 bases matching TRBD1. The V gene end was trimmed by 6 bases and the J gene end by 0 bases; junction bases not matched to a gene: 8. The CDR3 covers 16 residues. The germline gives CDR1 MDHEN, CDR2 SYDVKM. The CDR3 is CASRGDRDYSNQPQHF. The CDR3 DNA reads TGTGCCAGCAGGGGCGACAGGGATTATAGCAATCAGCCCCAGCATTTT.

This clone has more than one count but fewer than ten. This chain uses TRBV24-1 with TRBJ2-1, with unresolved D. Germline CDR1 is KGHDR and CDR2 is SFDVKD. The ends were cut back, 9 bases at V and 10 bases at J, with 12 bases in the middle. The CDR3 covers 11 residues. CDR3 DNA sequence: TGTGCCACCTCGTCCCGAGGCGAGCAGTTCTTC. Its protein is CATSSRGEQFF.

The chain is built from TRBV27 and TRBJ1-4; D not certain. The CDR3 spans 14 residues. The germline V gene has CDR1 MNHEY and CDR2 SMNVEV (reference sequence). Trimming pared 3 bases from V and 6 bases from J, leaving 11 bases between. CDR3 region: CASSLGRSYEKLFF. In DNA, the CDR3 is TGTGCCAGCAGTTTGGGCAGGTCCTATGAAAAACTGTTTTTT.

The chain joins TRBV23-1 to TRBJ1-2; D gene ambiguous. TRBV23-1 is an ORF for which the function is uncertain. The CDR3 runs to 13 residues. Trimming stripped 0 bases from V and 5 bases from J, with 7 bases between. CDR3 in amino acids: CASSQSTQYGYTF. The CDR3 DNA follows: TGCGCCAGCAGTCAATCGACACAGTATGGCTACACCTTC.